This passage covers 8 T cell receptor beta chains from one sample sequenced in a study of blood T cell repertoires in COVID-19. The data were produced by immunoSEQ multiplex PCR, yet TCRdb's version contains in-frame clones alone and is incomplete. The sample includes around 380,000 clones, 70% to 85% of them seen just once. Sample: peripheral blood. The receptors come from a human donor with acute or convalescent COVID-19. The donor label of this sample is uncertain.

The V gene is TRBV5-1, the J gene TRBJ2-3; 14 bases agree with TRBD2. The trim removed 4 bases at V and 7 bases at J, leaving 11 bases unmatched. Germline V gene lookup returns CDR1 SGHRS and CDR2 YFSETQ. The CDR3 runs 17 residues. The CDR3 DNA sequence: TGCGCCAGCAGCCTGGAGATCGGGACTAGCGGGGGCAATACGCAGTATTTT. Encoded protein: CASSLEIGTSGGNTQYF. Based on the CDR3 plus reference TRBV5-1 and TRBJ2-3, the full variable domain is KAGVTQTPRYLIKTRGQQVTLSCSPISGHRSVSWYQQTPGQGLQFLFEYFSETQRNKGNFPGRFSGRQFSNSRSEMNVSTLELGDSALYLCASSLEIGTSGGNTQYFGPGTRLTVL.

The rearrangement links TRBV3-1 (or the pseudogene TRBV3-2) to TRBJ2-7, with TRBD2 matching over 15 bases. The junction had 8 bases not matched to a gene; V was cut back by 4 bases and J by 4 bases. Germline V gene sequence: CDR1 LGHDT, CDR2 YNNKEL (reference sequence). There are 17 residues in the CDR3. This chain's CDR3 is CASSPGLAGGPAYEQYF. CDR3 nucleotides: TGTGCCAGCAGCCCGGGACTAGCGGGGGGACCCGCTTACGAGCAGTACTTC.

The rearrangement joins TRBV29-1 to TRBJ1-3, with D hard to call. This CDR3 contains 13 residues. V was pared by 3 bases and J by 3 bases, with 9 bases between. The germline gives CDR1 SQVTM, CDR2 ANQGSEA. The CDR3 DNA sequence: TGCAGCGTTGATCCGGGGAGTGGAAACACCATATATTTT. Translated, it gives CSVDPGSGNTIYF.

This clone was counted only a few times. This sequence joins TRBV4-1 and TRBJ2-1; unclear D gene. CDR3 size: 15 residues. Trimming removed 3 bases at V and 3 bases at J, with 12 bases between. The germline V gene has CDR1 MGHRA and CDR2 YSYEKL. The CDR3 coding sequence is TGCGCCAGCAGCCAGTCCAGTGACAACTACAATGAGCAGTTCTTC. This encodes CASSQSSDNYNEQFF.

The chain uses TRBV18 and TRBJ1-1, with 8 nucleotides matching TRBD1. Germline V lookup: CDR1 KGHSH, CDR2 LQKENI. The CDR3 spans 14 residues. The trim removed 7 bases at V and 0 bases at J, leaving 4 bases unmatched. The CDR3 DNA follows: TGTGCCAGCTGGGGGACAGGACTGAACACTGAAGCTTTCTTT. Its protein product is CASWGTGLNTEAFF.

This clone turned up a few times. The chain couples TRBV5-6 to TRBJ1-6; 9 positions agree with TRBD1. V lost 2 bases, J lost 8 bases, and 8 bases stayed unmatched. CDR1 is SGHDT, CDR2 YYEEEE, per germline. The CDR3 runs to 16 residues. The CDR3 region is CASSLSSGQGYSPLHF. CDR3 nucleotide sequence: TGTGCCAGCAGCTTATCCTCGGGACAGGGATATTCACCCCTCCACTTT.

This sequence joins TRBV5-1 and TRBJ1-6; no definite D call. Trimming cost V 0 bases and J 4 bases, with 11 bases left between them. The CDR3 sequence is 16 residues long. Germline CDR1 SGHRS, CDR2 YFSETQ. CDR3 DNA: TGCGCCAGCAGCTTGGGAGGGAGCGGGTATAATTCACCCCTCCACTTT. Protein sequence: CASSLGGSGYNSPLHF. Looking up the rest from reference TRBV5-1 and TRBJ1-6 gives the full variable domain: KAGVTQTPRYLIKTRGQQVTLSCSPISGHRSVSWYQQTPGQGLQFLFEYFSETQRNKGNFPGRFSGRQFSNSRSEMNVSTLELGDSALYLCASSLGGSGYNSPLHFGNGTRLTVT.

This chain connects TRBV4-1 to TRBJ2-1; 13 nucleotides line up with TRBD2. CDR3 length: 17 residues. The ends lost 0 bases at V and 6 bases at J; junction bases unmatched: 5. Germline V gives CDR1 MGHRA, CDR2 YSYEKL. The CDR3: CASSQDRTSGSRNEQFF. The CDR3 DNA reads TGCGCCAGCAGCCAAGATCGGACTAGCGGGAGTCGCAATGAGCAGTTCTTC.